These 21 T cell receptor beta chains originate from one sample sequenced in a study of vaccination and CD4 T cells after COVID-19. The Oncomine TCR Beta short-read assay was applied to DNA of cultured CD4+ T cells. MiXCR was run by TCRdb on the PCR reads, yielding one entry per CDR3 protein. The sample contains more than 20,000 distinct CDR3 sequences, 30% to 35% of which appear only once. For these TCRs, the target antigens are not known. Described treatment: approximately nine-day PBMC culture with coronavirus spike peptide pools or control peptides (ViraFEST assay). The sequencing sample was made of cultured CD4+ T cells from blood. The receptors here all came from a human donor with COVID-19.

This clonotype was observed a few times. This chain uses TRBV6-1 with TRBJ1-1; D is perhaps TRBD1 (6 bases). CDR1 and CDR2 (germline): MNHNS, SASEGT. The V end was cut by 7 bases, the J end by 8 bases, with 11 bases between. The CDR3 has 11 residues. CDR3 bases: TGTGCCAGCAAAAATACAGGGGAAGCTTTCTTT. Translating it yields CASKNTGEAFF.

The chain joins TRBV14 to TRBJ1-6; TRBD1 might be the D (5 bases). The CDR3 runs 14 residues. The V end lost 4 bases, the J end lost 10 bases, and 14 bases lay between the germline ends. Looked up from germline, CDR1 is SGHDN and CDR2 is FVKESK. DNA for the CDR3: TGTGCCAGCAGCCTCCGGTCGGGGGACTCACCCCTCCACTTT. Translating gives CASSLRSGDSPLHF.

In its sample, this clonotype was seen a few times. The genes are TRBV20-1 and TRBJ2-5; perhaps TRBD2 as D (5 bases). Germline V gives CDR1 DFQATT, CDR2 SNEGSKA (reference sequence). V lost 6 bases and J lost 3, with 17 bases in between. This CDR3 is built from 14 residues. This chain's CDR3 is CSADLAGLKETQYF. In nucleotides, the CDR3 is TGCAGTGCAGACCTAGCAGGCCTAAAAGAGACCCAGTACTTC.

Of note for this clonotype: An end of the junction differs from the germline gene, which may be a read error. V and J are TRBV7-7 and TRBJ1-1; D unresolved. Germline-derived CDR1 and CDR2 are SSHAT and FNYEAQ (reference sequence). The CDR3 is 13 amino acids. The CDR3 coding sequence is TGTGCTAGCAGCCGTAGGGATGGGGCTGAAGCTTTCTTT. Amino acids: CASSRRDGAEAFF. Full variable domain (missing parts from reference TRBV7-7 and TRBJ1-1): GAGVSQSPRYKVTKRGQDVTLRCDPISSHATLYWYQQALGQGPEFLTYFNYEAQPDKSGLPSDRFSAERPEGSISTLTIQRTEQRDSAMYRCASSRRDGAEAFFGQGTRLTVV.

The chain joins TRBV25-1 to TRBJ2-2, with D maybe TRBD2 (5 bases). Per the germline V gene, CDR1 is MGHDK and CDR2 is SYGVNS. The CDR3 has 14 amino acids. Between the trimmed V and J ends, which lost 7 bases and 3 bases, there was a span of 12 bases. The CDR3 nucleotides are TGTGCCAGCAAGTCGGAGGCGGACACCGGGGAGCTGTTTTTT. It specifies CASKSEADTGELFF.

V and J are TRBV2 and TRBJ2-7; D is ambiguous. Germline values: CDR1 SNHLY, CDR2 FYNNEI. This CDR3 is built from 12 residues. Trimming shortened V by 4 bases and J by 1 base, and 5 bases separated the two germline ends. CDR3 residues: CASSAQSYEQYF. DNA of the CDR3: TGTGCCAGCAGTGCCCAGTCCTACGAGCAGTACTTC.

This chain uses TRBV7-6 with TRBJ2-2; no clear D gene. The CDR3 extends over 12 amino acids. Germline CDR1 SGHVS, CDR2 FNYEAQ. The V and J ends lost 2 bases and 6 bases respectively, with 4 bases between them. CDR3 nucleotides: TGTGCCAGCAGCTTAAGAGCCGGGGAGCTGTTTTTT. Encoded protein: CASSLRAGELFF.

This clonotype was seen a handful of times. The chain is built from TRBV20-1 and TRBJ2-3; TRBD2 matches at 11 bases. There are 19 residues in the CDR3. V was clipped by 3 bases and J by 4 bases; unmatched bases: 18. Germline CDR1 DFQATT, CDR2 SNEGSKA (reference sequence). CDR3 coding DNA: TGCAGTGCTAGTCGGGGGCTAGCGGGGGGCCGTACTTCAGCAGATACGCAGTATTTT. Protein sequence: CSASRGLAGGRTSADTQYF.

The chain couples TRBV6-2 or TRBV6-3 to TRBJ2-3; D might be TRBD2 (6 bases). The CDR3 contains 14 residues. Germline V lookup: CDR1 MNHEY, CDR2 SVGEGT. CDR3 coding DNA: TGTGCGGCGGGGCGGGGACCTAGCACAGATACGCAGTATTTT. It translates to CAAGRGPSTDTQYF.

The chain recombines TRBV18 with TRBJ1-2; no clear D. The CDR3 sequence is 15 residues long. Trimming took 2 bases from V and 4 from J, leaving 14 bases between them. Germline values: CDR1 KGHSH, CDR2 LQKENI. The CDR3 nucleotides read TGTGCCAGCTCACCAATCAAAGAGGATGGCTATGGCTACACCTTC. It is translated as CASSPIKEDGYGYTF. Using reference TRBV18 and TRBJ1-2 for the parts outside the CDR3, the full variable domain is NAGVMQNPRHLVRRRGQEARLRCSPMKGHSHVYWYRQLPEEGLKFMVYLQKENIIDESGMPKERFSAEFPKEGPSILRIQQVVRGDSAAYFCASSPIKEDGYGYTFGSGTRLTVV.

The rearrangement uses TRBV10-3 and TRBJ1-2; possibly TRBD1 for D (6 bases). With 8 bases removed from V and 6 bases from J, the gap between germline ends came to 28 bases. This CDR3 has 17 residues. Germline-derived CDR1 and CDR2 are ENHRY and SYGVKD. The CDR3 region is CAIRSNREGGLGNGYTF. The CDR3 region has the DNA TGTGCCATCCGGTCAAACAGGGAGGGAGGGCTCGGCAATGGCTACACCTTC.

The rearrangement links TRBV2 to TRBJ2-5, with 8 bases that match TRBD1. The germline V gene has CDR1 SNHLY and CDR2 FYNNEI. V lost 8 bases to trimming and J lost 1 base; unmatched junction nucleotides: 12. The CDR3 totals 16 residues. The CDR3 protein is CASLFELGQGQETQYF. The CDR3, as DNA: TGTGCCAGCCTCTTTGAGTTAGGACAGGGCCAAGAGACCCAGTACTTC.

CDR3 bases: TGTGCCAGCAGCTTAATGTCCGCTAGCGACTTCACCGGGGAGCTGTTTTTT. This encodes CASSLMSASDFTGELFF. The J gene is TRBJ2-2, the V gene TRBV7-9; possible D gene TRBD2, 6 bases. CDR3 length: 17 amino acids. The germline V and J ends were trimmed by 2 bases and 4 bases, with 17 bases remaining between them. Per the germline V gene, CDR1 is SEHNR and CDR2 is FQNEAQ (reference sequence).

This clonotype was recorded a few times. The chain uses TRBV6-4 and TRBJ1-6, with a possible D match to TRBD1 (5 bases). The germline V gene has CDR1 MRHNA and CDR2 SNTAGT. V lost 5 bases to trimming and J lost 7 bases, with 12 bases between them. The CDR3 runs to 14 residues. CDR3 loop: CASSPGTLNSPLHF. CDR3 in DNA: TGTGCCAGCAGTCCCGGGACTTTAAATTCACCCCTCCACTTT.

This clonotype has just a few counts. The chain recombines TRBV11-3 with TRBJ2-3; the match to TRBD1 covers 10 bases. Germline CDR1 reads SGHNT; CDR2 reads YENEEA. With 5 bases clipped from V and 6 bases from J, the junction kept 8 bases outside the gene matches. The CDR3 loop spans 15 amino acids. The CDR3 is CASSRSGTGEDTQYF. The CDR3 region has the DNA TGTGCCAGCAGCCGATCCGGGACAGGGGAGGATACGCAGTATTTT.

The chain combines TRBV18 with TRBJ2-1, with 8 bases lining up with TRBD2. V lost 3 bases to trimming and J lost 8 bases; unmatched junction nucleotides: 15. The germline gives CDR1 KGHSH, CDR2 LQKENI. The CDR3 spans 17 residues. Here the CDR3 reads CASSPNPAGRGYYEQFF. The CDR3 region has the DNA TGTGCCAGCTCACCCAACCCGGCCGGGAGGGGTTACTATGAGCAGTTCTTC.

There are a few counts of this clonotype. This rearrangement joins TRBV7-9 to TRBJ2-1; 11 positions match TRBD2. The V gene end was trimmed by 5 bases and the J gene end by 6 bases; junction bases not matched to a gene: 6. Germline V lookup: CDR1 SEHNR, CDR2 FQNEAQ (reference sequence). The CDR3 runs to 15 residues. The CDR3 is CASSATSGVFNEQFF. The CDR3 coding sequence is TGTGCCAGCAGCGCGACTAGCGGGGTCTTCAATGAGCAGTTCTTC.

The J gene is TRBJ2-7, the V gene TRBV6-1; D is unclear. The germline V gene encodes CDR1 MNHNS and CDR2 SASEGT. The CDR3 is 17 amino acids. Trimming stripped 2 bases from V and 2 bases from J, with 19 bases between. The CDR3 nucleotides read TGTGCCAGCAGTGAACTCGTCGTTACCCCCCCCACCTACGAGCAGTACTTC. Residues: CASSELVVTPPTYEQYF.

This chain links TRBV6-1 with TRBJ1-5; D ambiguous. Per germline, CDR1 MNHNS and CDR2 SASEGT. CDR3 size: 14 residues. V was trimmed by 2 bases and J by 4 bases, leaving 9 bases between them. The CDR3 here is CASSEQWSNQPQHF. The CDR3 DNA is TGTGCCAGCAGTGAACAGTGGAGTAATCAGCCCCAGCATTTT.

The rearrangement uses TRBV5-6 and TRBJ1-6; TRBD1 agrees at 7 bases. V gave up 4 bases and J gave up 3 bases; unmatched junction bases: 4. The CDR3 totals 15 residues. Looked up from germline, CDR1 is SGHDT and CDR2 is YYEEEE. The CDR3 coding sequence is TGTGCCAGCAGCCCGGGACAGCTCTATAATTCACCCCTCCACTTT. The encoded protein is CASSPGQLYNSPLHF.

Only a few counts were recorded for this clonotype. The chain has TRBV19 and TRBJ1-3, with no clear D. Germline CDR1 LNHDA, CDR2 SQIVND (reference sequence). The CDR3 is 13 residues long. The V end was cut by 11 bases, the J end by 0 bases, with 11 bases between. CDR3 region: CASMKYSGNTIYF. The CDR3 DNA sequence: TGTGCCTCTATGAAGTACTCTGGAAACACCATATATTTT.